Listed below are T cell receptor beta chains from one sample, sequenced in a study of blood T cell repertoires in COVID-19. The data were produced by immunoSEQ multiplex PCR, yet TCRdb's version contains in-frame clones alone and is incomplete. The table shows almost 250,000 clones, with 86% occurring only once. Input material: peripheral blood. These receptors were taken from a woman of 80 years or more with COVID-19, enrolled during active disease. The CDR3 runs from the conserved cysteine through the conserved F or W. The D gene is left open where the match is weak. Size is omitted from some rows. Given values are once, few, many or a class for expanded clones.

d_call: TRBD1; v_call: TRBV4-2; clone_size: .; j_call: TRBJ1-5; cdr3_nt: TGTGCCAGCAGCCAAGATTGGAGGGACAGGCCCTATCAGCCCCAGCATTTT; cdr3_aa: CASSQDWRDRPYQPQHF
d_call: TRBD1; v_call: TRBV7-2; clone_size: .; j_call: TRBJ1-1; cdr3_nt: TGTGCCAGCAGCTCTCGGACAGGGGGCGCTCTTGAAGCTTTCTTT; cdr3_aa: CASSSRTGGALEAFF
d_call: .; v_call: TRBV7-9; clone_size: .; j_call: TRBJ2-5; cdr3_nt: TGTGCCAGCAGCTTTGGGGGGGAGACCCAGTACTTC; cdr3_aa: CASSFGGETQYF
d_call: TRBD2; v_call: TRBV19; clone_size: .; j_call: TRBJ2-1; cdr3_nt: TGTGCCAGTAGTAGTCTTGGGGGGGGTACGAAGAGCAATGAGCAGTTCTTC; cdr3_aa: CASSSLGGGTKSNEQFF
d_call: .; v_call: TRBV6-5; clone_size: .; j_call: TRBJ1-4; cdr3_nt: TGTGCCAGCGCATACGGGGCAACTAATGAAAAACTGTTTTTT; cdr3_aa: CASAYGATNEKLFF
d_call: TRBD1; v_call: TRBV6-5; clone_size: .; j_call: TRBJ1-2; cdr3_nt: TGTGCCAGCACTGCCGGGACAGGGTCCCTTAGCCACACCTTC; cdr3_aa: CASTAGTGSLSHTF
d_call: TRBD2; v_call: TRBV19; clone_size: once; j_call: TRBJ2-2; cdr3_nt: TGTGCCAGTACTCTCAGCGGGGGCGGAACCGGGGAGCTGTTTTTT; cdr3_aa: CASTLSGGGTGELFF
d_call: TRBD1; v_call: TRBV5-1; clone_size: .; j_call: TRBJ2-2; cdr3_nt: TGCGCCAGCAGCATGGGACAGATAAACACCGGGGAGCTGTTTTTT; cdr3_aa: CASSMGQINTGELFF
d_call: .; v_call: TRBV6-2/TRBV6-3; clone_size: once; j_call: TRBJ2-2; cdr3_nt: TGTGCCAGCAGCCACGGAGCGAACACCGGGGAGCTGTTTTTT; cdr3_aa: CASSHGANTGELFF
d_call: TRBD1; v_call: TRBV7-2; clone_size: .; j_call: TRBJ1-4; cdr3_nt: TGTGCCAGCAGCTTAGGGGGACAGGGATACGAAAAACTGTTTTTT; cdr3_aa: CASSLGGQGYEKLFF